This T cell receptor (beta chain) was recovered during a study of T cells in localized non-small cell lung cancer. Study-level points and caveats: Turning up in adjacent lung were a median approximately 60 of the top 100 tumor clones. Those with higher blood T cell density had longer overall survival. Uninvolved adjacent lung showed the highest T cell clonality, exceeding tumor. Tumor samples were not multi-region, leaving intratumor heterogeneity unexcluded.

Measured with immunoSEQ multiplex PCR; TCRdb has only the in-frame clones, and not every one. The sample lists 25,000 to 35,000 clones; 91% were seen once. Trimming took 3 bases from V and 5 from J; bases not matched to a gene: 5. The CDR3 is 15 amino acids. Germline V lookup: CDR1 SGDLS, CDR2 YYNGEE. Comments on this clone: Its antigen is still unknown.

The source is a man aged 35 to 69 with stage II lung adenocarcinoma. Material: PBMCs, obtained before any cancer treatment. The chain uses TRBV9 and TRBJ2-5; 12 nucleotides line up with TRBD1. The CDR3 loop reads CASSAGTGGRETQYF. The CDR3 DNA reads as TGTGCCAGCAGCGCCGGGACAGGGGGCCGGGAGACCCAGTACTTC. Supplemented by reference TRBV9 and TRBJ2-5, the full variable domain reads DSGVTQTPKHLITATGQRVTLRCSPRSGDLSVYWYQQSLDQGLQFLIQYYNGEERAKGNILERFSAQQFPDLHSELNLSSLELGDSALYFCASSAGTGGRETQYFGPGTRLLVL.